Reported below is one T cell receptor (beta chain). Antigen unknown. The CDR3 covers 12 residues. Germline V lookup: CDR1 DFQATT, CDR2 SNEGSKA (reference sequence). This sample was included in a study of human CD8 memory T cell subsets. Regarding the study as a whole: Only minimal overlap was seen between the stem-like memory and the precursor exhausted T cell repertoires.

A UMI-labeled 5' RACE approach was the method that produced the TCR beta libraries. From its re-call of the 5' RACE reads, TCRdb lists each CDR3 protein once, without DNA. Found here are about 10,000 distinct CDR3 sequences; the top ten clones hold roughly a fifth. TSTEM denoted stem-like memory CD8+ T cells, and these cells were CCR7+ PD-1- TIGIT-. The chain joins TRBV20-1 to TRBJ2-7. Specimen: CD8+ stem-like memory T cells (TSCM and TCM) sorted from PBMCs. Subset denoted: stem-like memory CD8 T cells (TSTEM), CCR7+ PD-1- TIGIT-. The origin of this receptor is a human donor in good health. CDR3 sequence reads: CSARDLSAEQYF.